The sequence of this T cell receptor (beta chain) was determined in a study of blood T cell repertoires in COVID-19. Study summary: Sources were T cells, B-cell-depleted T cells, or PBMCs; the material itself was cDNA or gDNA.

CDR3 size: 12 residues. Germline V gives CDR1 SEHNR, CDR2 FQNEAQ (reference sequence). The ends were cut back, 5 bases at V and 8 bases at J, with 12 bases in the middle. Sequenced by immunoSEQ multiplex PCR; TCRdb stores in-frame clones only, minus some. The data contain more than 85,000 clones, about 72% of them singletons. The rearrangement links TRBV7-9 to TRBJ1-2; D is perhaps TRBD1 (6 bases). The sequenced material came from peripheral blood. The receptor was isolated from a woman aged 55 to 70 with acute or convalescent COVID-19. The DNA for the CDR3 is TGTGCCAGCAGCATCCAAGGGGGAGGCTACACCTTC. Translating gives CASSIQGGGYTF.